This TCR beta chain was documented in a study of control samples from healthy donors and cancer patients. TCRdb's copy holds only in-frame clones and misses some; the assay was immunoSEQ multiplex PCR. The table has about 160,000 clones, approximately 90% seen once; the top ten hold 9.5% to 15%. V lost 1 base, J lost 5 bases, and 8 bases lay in between. Germline V CDR1 and CDR2: LGHNT, FRNRAP. The CDR3 loop spans 13 amino acids. In its sample, this clone was seen once. What was sequenced was blood. This chain links TRBV12-5 with TRBJ1-1; unclear D gene. The sequence came from a man younger than 45 in good health. The CDR3 here is CASGLGAGTEAFF. The CDR3 region has the DNA TGTGCTAGTGGTTTGGGTGCAGGAACTGAAGCTTTCTTT.